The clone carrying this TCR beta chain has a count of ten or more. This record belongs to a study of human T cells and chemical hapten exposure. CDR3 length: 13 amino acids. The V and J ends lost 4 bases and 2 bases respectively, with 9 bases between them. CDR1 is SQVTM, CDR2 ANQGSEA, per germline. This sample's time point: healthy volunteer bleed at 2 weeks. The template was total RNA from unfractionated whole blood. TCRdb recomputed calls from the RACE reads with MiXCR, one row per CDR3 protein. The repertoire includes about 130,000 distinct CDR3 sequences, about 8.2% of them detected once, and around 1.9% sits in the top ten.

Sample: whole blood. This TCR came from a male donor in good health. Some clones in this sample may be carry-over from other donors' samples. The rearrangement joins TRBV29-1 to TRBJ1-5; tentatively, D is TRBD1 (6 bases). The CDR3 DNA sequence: TGCAGCGTTGGGGGGGCCGGCAATCAGCCCCAGCATTTT. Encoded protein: CSVGGAGNQPQHF.